This T cell receptor beta chain was sequenced for a study of blood T cell repertoires in COVID-19. Study in general: COVID-19 samples, acute and convalescent, were from the United States, Italy and Spain. The analysed material was cDNA or gDNA that came from T cells, B-cell-depleted T cells, or PBMCs.

CDR1 is SGDLS, CDR2 YYNGEE, per germline. Trimming took 3 bases from V and 0 from J, leaving 16 bases between them. The CDR3 contains 17 residues. Original analysis: Amplification of reference gene primers provided the estimated nucleated cell counts. Clones were read by immunoSEQ multiplex PCR, and TCRdb kept only the in-frame ones, dropping some. That table furnishes V, J and clone size, whereas the DNA furnished D and trimming. The repertoire holds about 150,000 clones, with roughly 88% as singletons. V usage is TRBV9 and J usage is TRBJ1-3; D is perhaps TRBD1 (6 bases). The receptor's source is a woman aged 45-59 years with acute or convalescent COVID-19. The sequenced sample consisted of peripheral blood. The CDR3 coding sequence is TGTGCCAGCAGCGCTCGAACAGGGCATCTCTCTGGAAACACCATATATTTT. It is translated as CASSARTGHLSGNTIYF. Full variable domain (remainder filled in from reference TRBV9 and TRBJ1-3): DSGVTQTPKHLITATGQRVTLRCSPRSGDLSVYWYQQSLDQGLQFLIQYYNGEERAKGNILERFSAQQFPDLHSELNLSSLELGDSALYFCASSARTGHLSGNTIYFGEGSWLTVV.